This T cell receptor (beta chain) was recorded in a study of blood T cells in healthy people across ages. Findings of the study overall: Because sorting was not performed, PBMCs prevented conclusive naive versus antigen-experienced comparison. In the absence of known donor CMV status, changes in expanded clonotypes were possibly confounded.

This clonotype was counted a few times. Its antigen is as yet unknown. Roughly 9.2 milliliters of peripheral blood were drawn from each donor into EDTA-treated tubes. The V and J ends lost 9 bases and 5 bases respectively, with 10 bases between them. The CDR3 extends over 11 amino acids. CDR1 and CDR2 (germline): MGHDK, SYGVNS. Then a second PCR, running roughly 7 to 11 cycles, was carried out with a sample-barcoded 5' primer and a J-beta primer mix. Template switching added a 12-random-nucleotide identifier to every cDNA molecule. Each CDR3 protein gets one entry after TCRdb re-called the 5' RACE reads with MiXCR. The sample holds about 970,000 distinct CDR3 sequences; 51% are singletons and the top ten take about a fifth.

This chain joins TRBV25-1 and TRBJ2-5, with D uncertain. The source of this sequence is a woman in her fifties or sixties in good health. Sequenced material: blood. In nucleotides, the CDR3 is TGTGCCAGTCGGAGAAGCGAGACCCAGTACTTC. Amino acid sequence: CASRRSETQYF.